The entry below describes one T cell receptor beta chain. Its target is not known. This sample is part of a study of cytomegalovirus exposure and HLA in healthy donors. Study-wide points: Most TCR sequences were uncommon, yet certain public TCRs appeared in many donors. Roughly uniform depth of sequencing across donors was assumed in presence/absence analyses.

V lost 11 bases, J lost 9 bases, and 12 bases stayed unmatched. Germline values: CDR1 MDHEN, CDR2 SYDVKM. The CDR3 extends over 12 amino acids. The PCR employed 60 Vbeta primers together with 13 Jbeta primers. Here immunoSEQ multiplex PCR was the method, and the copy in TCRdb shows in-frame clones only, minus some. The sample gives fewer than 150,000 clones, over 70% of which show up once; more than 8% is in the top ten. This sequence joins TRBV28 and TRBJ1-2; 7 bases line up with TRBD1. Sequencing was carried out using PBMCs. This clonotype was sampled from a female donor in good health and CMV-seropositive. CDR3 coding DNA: TGTGCCGAAGGGAAGAGGGACAGAAGCTACACCTTC. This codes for CAEGKRDRSYTF.